This is a list of T cell receptor beta chains from one sample in a study of T cells in localized non-small cell lung cancer. Assay: immunoSEQ multiplex PCR; the TCRdb copy retains only in-frame clones and omits some. The data show roughly 3,400 clones, approximately 19% seen once. Sample: lung tumor tissue, taken before any cancer treatment. The receptors come from a woman aged 35-75 years with stage III squamous cell lung carcinoma. The CDR3 runs from the conserved cysteine through the conserved F or W. Fields, in order: clone size, J gene, D gene, V gene, CDR3 protein, CDR3 DNA. A D gene is named only where the DNA matches it firmly. Clone sizes are given selectively: once, few, many, or a class where the clone is expanded.

clone_size: NA
j_call: TRBJ1-2
d_call: NA
v_call: TRBV6-8
cdr3_aa: CASGERTSYGYTF
cdr3_nt: TGTGCCAGCGGGGAGAGAACTTCCTATGGCTACACCTTC

clone_size: NA
j_call: TRBJ2-2
d_call: TRBD1
v_call: TRBV19
cdr3_aa: CASSKGQGAGAGELFF
cdr3_nt: TGTGCCAGTAGTAAGGGCCAGGGGGCCGGGGCCGGGGAGCTGTTTTTT

clone_size: medium-sized
j_call: TRBJ2-2
d_call: NA
v_call: TRBV4-1
cdr3_aa: CASSHGSEGGELFF
cdr3_nt: TGCGCCAGCAGCCATGGCTCAGAGGGAGGGGAGCTGTTTTTT

clone_size: few
j_call: TRBJ2-5
d_call: NA
v_call: TRBV1
cdr3_aa: CASSQGLGRTLPSQETQYF
cdr3_nt: TGCGCCAGCAGCCAAGGTTTGGGCAGGACCCTGCCGAGCCAAGAGACCCAGTACTTC

clone_size: NA
j_call: TRBJ1-1
d_call: NA
v_call: TRBV30
cdr3_aa: CAWSVVRNTEAFF
cdr3_nt: TGTGCCTGGAGTGTAGTCAGGAACACTGAAGCTTTCTTT

clone_size: few
j_call: TRBJ1-2
d_call: NA
v_call: TRBV6-8
cdr3_aa: CASSDVWGFYGYTF
cdr3_nt: TGTGCCAGCAGTGATGTTTGGGGGTTCTATGGCTACACCTTC

clone_size: few
j_call: TRBJ2-2
d_call: NA
v_call: TRBV6-8
cdr3_aa: CASRATLEGTGELFF
cdr3_nt: TGTGCCAGCAGGGCAACACTCGAGGGGACCGGGGAGCTGTTTTTT

clone_size: NA
j_call: TRBJ1-1
d_call: TRBD1
v_call: TRBV11-3
cdr3_aa: CASSYLDRGTEAFF
cdr3_nt: TGTGCCAGCAGCTATTTAGACAGGGGTACTGAAGCTTTCTTT

clone_size: NA
j_call: TRBJ2-1
d_call: TRBD2
v_call: TRBV18
cdr3_aa: CASSPQTSGAVEQFF
cdr3_nt: TGTGCCAGCTCACCACAGACTAGCGGGGCGGTTGAGCAGTTCTTC

clone_size: few
j_call: TRBJ1-3
d_call: NA
v_call: TRBV9
cdr3_aa: CASSVDVSRSGNTIYF
cdr3_nt: TGTGCCAGCAGCGTAGATGTCTCCCGATCTGGAAACACCATATATTTT

clone_size: NA
j_call: TRBJ2-1
d_call: NA
v_call: TRBV11-3
cdr3_aa: CASSRASVVNNEQFF
cdr3_nt: TGTGCCAGCAGCAGGGCTTCAGTCGTGAACAATGAGCAGTTCTTC

clone_size: NA
j_call: TRBJ1-1
d_call: TRBD1
v_call: TRBV28
cdr3_aa: CASSIPIGTGNTEAFF
cdr3_nt: TGTGCCAGCAGCATACCCATCGGGACAGGGAACACTGAAGCTTTCTTT

clone_size: few
j_call: TRBJ1-5
d_call: TRBD1
v_call: TRBV6-8
cdr3_aa: CASRGQGGGQPQHF
cdr3_nt: TGTGCCAGCCGTGGACAGGGAGGGGGTCAGCCCCAGCATTTT

clone_size: NA
j_call: TRBJ2-2
d_call: NA
v_call: TRBV5-1
cdr3_aa: CASSLRTADTGELFF
cdr3_nt: TGCGCCAGCAGCTTGCGGACAGCCGACACCGGGGAGCTGTTTTTT

clone_size: medium-sized
j_call: TRBJ2-1
d_call: NA
v_call: TRBV10-3
cdr3_aa: CAISETRVRDNEQFF
cdr3_nt: TGTGCCATCAGTGAGACTCGAGTTAGAGACAATGAGCAGTTCTTC

clone_size: many
j_call: TRBJ1-2
d_call: NA
v_call: TRBV11-3
cdr3_aa: CASSLETQDYGYTF
cdr3_nt: TGTGCCAGCAGCTTGGAAACACAGGACTATGGCTACACCTTC

clone_size: medium-sized
j_call: TRBJ1-5
d_call: NA
v_call: TRBV11-3
cdr3_aa: CASSPGDSTAGNQPQHF
cdr3_nt: TGTGCCAGCAGCCCGGGGGACTCCACCGCGGGCAATCAGCCCCAGCATTTT

clone_size: NA
j_call: TRBJ2-1
d_call: NA
v_call: TRBV19
cdr3_aa: CASENSLGSGAGNEQFF
cdr3_nt: TGTGCCAGCGAGAATTCCCTAGGGAGCGGAGCCGGGAATGAGCAGTTCTTC